These T cell receptor beta chains were read from a single sample in a study of cytomegalovirus exposure and HLA in healthy donors. Sequenced by immunoSEQ multiplex PCR; TCRdb stores in-frame clones only, minus some. Here the sample spans about 130,000 clones, roughly 70% being singletons. Material for sequencing was PBMCs. All receptors derive from a young man in good health and CMV-seropositive. The CDR3 runs from the conserved cysteine through the conserved F or W. A D gene is named only where the DNA matches it firmly. Clone size is not always given. Where it is, it says once, few, many or a class for expanded clones.

d_call j_call v_call clone_size cdr3_nt cdr3_aa
TRBD2 TRBJ2-7 TRBV28 - TGTGCCAGCAGTTCCGGGACTAGCGGGAGACCCTTGATAGGCGAGCAGTACTTC CASSSGTSGRPLIGEQYF
TRBD1 TRBJ1-4 TRBV15 - TGTGCCACCAGCCCCAGGGGGCAAAGTGAAAAACTGTTTTTT CATSPRGQSEKLFF
- TRBJ2-7 TRBV7-2 - TGTGCCAGCAGCTTAGTCTTCGGGCAGGGTATCTACGAGCAGTACTTC CASSLVFGQGIYEQYF
TRBD2 TRBJ2-1 TRBV4-3 - TGCGCCAGCAGCCAAGTTGTAGGGAGCGGGAGGGCCGGGAATGAGCAGTTCTTC CASSQVVGSGRAGNEQFF
- TRBJ1-6 TRBV6-1 - TGTGCCAGCAGTGACGGCAGGTGGAATTCACCCCTCCACTTT CASSDGRWNSPLHF
TRBD2 TRBJ2-4 TRBV5-4 once TGTGCCAGCAGCTCAGGACAGGGTCTAGCGGGGGCCCTAAACATTCAGTACTTC CASSSGQGLAGALNIQYF
- TRBJ2-2 TRBV6-5 - TGTGCCAGCAGCCCCCCTCGGGGTACCGGGGAGCTGTTTTTT CASSPPRGTGELFF
- TRBJ1-2 TRBV29-1 - TGCAGCGCGGCAGGGATTAACTATGGCTACACCTTC CSAAGINYGYTF
- TRBJ1-2 TRBV10-1 - TGCGCCAGCAGTGCGCTGGCCAAGACCTTC CASSALAKTF
- TRBJ1-5 TRBV7-9 - TGTGCCAGCAGTGAGGGTAGTCAGCCCCAGCATTTT CASSEGSQPQHF
- TRBJ2-3 TRBV30 - TGTGCCTGGAGTGTAGGGGGACTAATCAGCACAGATACGCAGTATTTT CAWSVGGLISTDTQYF
TRBD1 TRBJ1-1 TRBV5-3 few TGTGCCAGAAGCTTGGCTCGACAGGGGGTGAACACTGAAGCTTTCTTT CARSLARQGVNTEAFF
- TRBJ2-4 TRBV4-1 - TGCGCCAGCAGCCAAGGAATAGAGGTGAACATTCAGTACTTC CASSQGIEVNIQYF
- TRBJ1-1 TRBV5-4 once TGTGCCAGCAGCTTCCCTGGACAGATGAACACTGAAGCTTTCTTT CASSFPGQMNTEAFF
TRBD1 TRBJ1-1 TRBV18 - TGTGCCAGCTCACGGAAACAGGGGGCGGGGAACACTGAAGCTTTCTTT CASSRKQGAGNTEAFF
- TRBJ2-1 TRBV9 - TGTGCCAGCAGCCCCCGTGACTATAATGAGCAGTTCTTC CASSPRDYNEQFF
- TRBJ2-7 TRBV7-9 once TGTGCCAGCAGCTTAGTTGACAGTAACGAGCAGTACTTC CASSLVDSNEQYF
- TRBJ2-5 TRBV6-1 - TGTGCCAGCAGTGTGAGCCAGGGGAAAGAGACCCAGTACTTC CASSVSQGKETQYF
- TRBJ2-7 TRBV19 few TGTGCCAGTAGTAGGGCGGGAACAGACCGTCCGGGGCAGTACTTC CASSRAGTDRPGQYF
- TRBJ2-7 TRBV6-6 - TGTGCCAGCAGTTACTCGCAGGGTACCTACGAGCAGTACTTC CASSYSQGTYEQYF
- TRBJ2-7 TRBV6-5 - TGTGCCAGCAGTTACTCGGTCGGGGTGGAGTACTTC CASSYSVGVEYF
- TRBJ1-2 TRBV5-6 - TGTGCCAGCAGCTTCACTTACGGCTACACCTTC CASSFTYGYTF
TRBD2 TRBJ2-5 TRBV7-8 few TGTGCCAGCAGCTTATTCGGGGGGGAGACCCAGTACTTC CASSLFGGETQYF
- TRBJ2-3 TRBV5-4 - TGTGCCAGCAGCTTGACAGCGGTATCGACAGATACGCAGTATTTT CASSLTAVSTDTQYF
- TRBJ2-5 TRBV5-6 - TGTGCCAGCAGCTTGAGGGCAGGGGTGCTTATTAACCAAGAGACCCAGTACTTC CASSLRAGVLINQETQYF
- TRBJ1-1 TRBV2 - TGTGCCAGCAGTGAATCCCCCGACAGCCTAGGGGCCTTGAACACTGAAGCTTTCTTT CASSESPDSLGALNTEAFF
TRBD1 TRBJ1-2 TRBV29-1 - TGCAGCGCGACTAGGACAGGGGACTACACCTTC CSATRTGDYTF
- TRBJ2-1 TRBV9 - TGTGCCAGCAGCCACCGGGACTTTGAGGGGAATGAGCAGTTCTTC CASSHRDFEGNEQFF
TRBD1 TRBJ2-7 TRBV11-2 - TGTGCCAGTTCAGGGACAGGGGCCGTGCAGTACTTC CASSGTGAVQYF
- TRBJ2-1 TRBV5-6 - TGTGCCAGCAGCTTGTATTCCAGCGGCTCCTACAATGAGCAGTTCTTC CASSLYSSGSYNEQFF
TRBD2 TRBJ2-1 TRBV29-1 few TGCAGCGTGGGGACTAGCGAGGACAATGAGCAGTTCTTC CSVGTSEDNEQFF
- TRBJ1-3 TRBV7-9 - TGTGCCAGCGGCTGGAGCTCTGGAAACACCATATATTTT CASGWSSGNTIYF
TRBD2 TRBJ2-3 TRBV7-9 - TGTGCCAGCAGCGAGGGACTAGCGGGTTTCACAGATACGCAGTATTTT CASSEGLAGFTDTQYF
TRBD1 TRBJ2-7 TRBV19 few TGTGCCAGTAGTATATCAGGGACAGGGTCCTACGAGCAGTACTTC CASSISGTGSYEQYF
- TRBJ1-2 TRBV27 once TGTGCCAGCAGTTGGGGGCAGAAGTATGACTACACCTTC CASSWGQKYDYTF
TRBD1 TRBJ2-2 TRBV9 few TGTGCCAGCAGCGTAGATGCGACAGGGTTGACCACCGGGGAGCTGTTTTTT CASSVDATGLTTGELFF